This T cell receptor (beta chain) was recovered during a study of T cell responses to AZD1222 COVID-19 vaccine. Trimming cost V 0 bases and J 1 base, with 14 bases left between them. This CDR3 has 16 amino acids. CDR1 SGHKS and CDR2 YYEKEE come from the germline V gene (reference sequence). Method: immunoSEQ multiplex PCR; TCRdb's copy keeps in-frame clones and lacks some. This sample has around 150,000 clones, with roughly 90% found just once. Here the sequenced sample was peripheral blood, taken on day 0 of AZD1222 vaccination. V and J are TRBV5-5 and TRBJ2-7; D ambiguous. The TCR comes from an adult in good health. Here the CDR3 reads CASSLAAYSGSYEQYF. The CDR3, as DNA: TGTGCCAGCAGCTTGGCGGCCTATTCCGGGTCCTACGAGCAGTACTTC. The full variable domain, in which reference TRBV5-5 and TRBJ2-7 provide the parts outside the CDR3, is DAGVTQSPTHLIKTRGQQVTLRCSPISGHKSVSWYQQVLGQGPQFIFQYYEKEERGRGNFPDRFSARQFPNYSSELNVNALLLGDSALYLCASSLAAYSGSYEQYFGPGTRLTVT.